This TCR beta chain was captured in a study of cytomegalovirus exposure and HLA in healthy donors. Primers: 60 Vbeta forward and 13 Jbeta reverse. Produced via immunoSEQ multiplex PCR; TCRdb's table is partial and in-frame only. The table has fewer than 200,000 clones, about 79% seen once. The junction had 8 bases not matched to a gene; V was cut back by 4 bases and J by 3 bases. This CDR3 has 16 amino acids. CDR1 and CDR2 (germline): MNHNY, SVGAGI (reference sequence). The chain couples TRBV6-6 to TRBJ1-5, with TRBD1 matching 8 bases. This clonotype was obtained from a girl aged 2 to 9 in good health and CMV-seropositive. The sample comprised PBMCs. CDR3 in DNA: TGTGCCAGCAGTTCAGGACAGGGAATTGTCAATCAGCCCCAGCATTTT. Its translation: CASSSGQGIVNQPQHF.